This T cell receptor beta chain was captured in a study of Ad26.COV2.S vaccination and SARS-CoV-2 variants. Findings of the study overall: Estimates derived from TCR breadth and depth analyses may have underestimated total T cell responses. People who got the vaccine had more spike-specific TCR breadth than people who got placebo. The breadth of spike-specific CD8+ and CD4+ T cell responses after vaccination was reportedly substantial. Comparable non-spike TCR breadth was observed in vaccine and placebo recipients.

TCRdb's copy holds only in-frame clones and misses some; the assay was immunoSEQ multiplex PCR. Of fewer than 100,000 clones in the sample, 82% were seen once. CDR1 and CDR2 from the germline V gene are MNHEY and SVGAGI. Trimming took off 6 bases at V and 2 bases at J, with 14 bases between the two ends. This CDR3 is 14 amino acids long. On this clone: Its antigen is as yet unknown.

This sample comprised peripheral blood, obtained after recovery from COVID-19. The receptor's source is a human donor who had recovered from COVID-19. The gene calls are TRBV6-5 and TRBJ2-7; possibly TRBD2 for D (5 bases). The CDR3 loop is CASRRTLTTYEQYF. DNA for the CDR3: TGTGCCAGCAGAAGGACTCTTACCACCTACGAGCAGTACTTC.